The clone carrying this TCR beta chain showed up just a few times. Its antigen is unknown. This specimen belongs to a study of T cell repertoires in cytomegalovirus infection. On the study more broadly: CMV epitopes used comprised recently identified HLA-C-restricted ones and well-studied HLA-B-restricted ones.

The germline gives CDR1 SGHAT, CDR2 FQNNGV. The CDR3 totals 17 residues. V lost 7 bases to trimming and J lost 0 bases, with 18 bases between them. Each CDR3 protein gets one entry after TCRdb re-called the reads with MiXCR. The table shows roughly 500,000 distinct CDR3 sequences, with roughly a third occurring only once. The V call is TRBV11-2, the J call TRBJ2-2; weak D call: TRBD2 (6 bases). The sequenced sample was cultured PBMCs, obtained from culture after CMV antigen stimulation. The receptor was derived from a human donor in good health (CMV status not recorded). Some clones in this sample may be carry-over from other donors' samples. The CDR3 coding sequence is TGTGCCAGCACCTCGACTAGAGACAGCGCGAACACCGGGGAGCTGTTTTTT. Translated: CASTSTRDSANTGELFF. The full variable domain, in which reference TRBV11-2 and TRBJ2-2 provide the parts outside the CDR3, is EAGVAQSPRYKIIEKRQSVAFWCNPISGHATLYWYQQILGQGPKLLIQFQNNGVVDDSQLPKDRFSAERLKGVDSTLKIQPAKLEDSAVYLCASTSTRDSANTGELFFGEGSRLTVL.